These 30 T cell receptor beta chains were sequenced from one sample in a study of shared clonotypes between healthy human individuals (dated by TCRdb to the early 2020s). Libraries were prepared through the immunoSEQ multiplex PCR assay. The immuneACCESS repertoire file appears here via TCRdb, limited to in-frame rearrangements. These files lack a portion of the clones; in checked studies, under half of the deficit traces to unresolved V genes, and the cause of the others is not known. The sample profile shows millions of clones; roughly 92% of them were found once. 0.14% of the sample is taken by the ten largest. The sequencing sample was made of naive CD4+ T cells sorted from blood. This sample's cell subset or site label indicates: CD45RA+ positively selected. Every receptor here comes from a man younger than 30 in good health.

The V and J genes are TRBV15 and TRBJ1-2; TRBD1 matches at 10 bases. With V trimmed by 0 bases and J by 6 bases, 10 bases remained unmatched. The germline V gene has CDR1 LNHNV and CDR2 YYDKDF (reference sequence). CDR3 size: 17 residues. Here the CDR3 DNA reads TGTGCCACCAGCAGAGATATAGACAGGGGGCGCACGGATGGCTACACCTTC. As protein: CATSRDIDRGRTDGYTF.

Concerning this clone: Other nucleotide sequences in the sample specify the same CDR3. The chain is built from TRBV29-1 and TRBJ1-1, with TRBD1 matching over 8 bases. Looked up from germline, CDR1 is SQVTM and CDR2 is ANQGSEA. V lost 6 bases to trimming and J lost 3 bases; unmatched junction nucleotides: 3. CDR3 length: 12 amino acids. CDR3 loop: CSVDRGHTEAFF. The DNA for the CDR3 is TGCAGCGTCGACAGGGGCCACACTGAAGCTTTCTTT.

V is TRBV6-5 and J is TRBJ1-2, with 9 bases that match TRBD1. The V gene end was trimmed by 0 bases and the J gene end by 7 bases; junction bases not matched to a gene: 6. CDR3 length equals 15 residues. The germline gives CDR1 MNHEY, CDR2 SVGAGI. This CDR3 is CASSYSKDRGFGYTF. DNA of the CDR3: TGTGCCAGCAGTTACTCGAAGGACAGGGGCTTTGGCTACACCTTC.

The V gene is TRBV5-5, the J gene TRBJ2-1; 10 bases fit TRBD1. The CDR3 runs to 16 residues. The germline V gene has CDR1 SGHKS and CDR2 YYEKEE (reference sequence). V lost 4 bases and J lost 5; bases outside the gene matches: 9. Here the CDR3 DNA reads TGTGCCAGCAGCCCGTGGACAGGGGGGGACCACAATGAGCAGTTCTTC. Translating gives CASSPWTGGDHNEQFF. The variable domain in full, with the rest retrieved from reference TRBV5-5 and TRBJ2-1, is DAGVTQSPTHLIKTRGQQVTLRCSPISGHKSVSWYQQVLGQGPQFIFQYYEKEERGRGNFPDRFSARQFPNYSSELNVNALLLGDSALYLCASSPWTGGDHNEQFFGPGTRLTVL.

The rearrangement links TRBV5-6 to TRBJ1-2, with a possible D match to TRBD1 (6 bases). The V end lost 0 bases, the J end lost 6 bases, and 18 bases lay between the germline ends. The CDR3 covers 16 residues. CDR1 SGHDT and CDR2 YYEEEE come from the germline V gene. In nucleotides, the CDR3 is TGTGCCAGCAGCTTGGGACCGTCAGGACAGAACAATGGCTACACCTTC. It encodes CASSLGPSGQNNGYTF.

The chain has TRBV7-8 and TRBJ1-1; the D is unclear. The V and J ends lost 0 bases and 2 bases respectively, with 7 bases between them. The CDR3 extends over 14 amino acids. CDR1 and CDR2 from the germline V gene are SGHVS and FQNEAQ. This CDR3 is CASSLARTNTEAFF. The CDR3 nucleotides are TGTGCCAGCAGCTTAGCGAGGACCAACACTGAAGCTTTCTTT.

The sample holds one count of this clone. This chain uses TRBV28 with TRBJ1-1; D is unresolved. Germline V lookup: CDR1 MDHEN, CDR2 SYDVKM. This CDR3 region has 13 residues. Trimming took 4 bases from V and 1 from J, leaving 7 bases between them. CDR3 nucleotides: TGTGCCAGCAGTTCGGTTGGGAACACTGAAGCTTTCTTT. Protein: CASSSVGNTEAFF.

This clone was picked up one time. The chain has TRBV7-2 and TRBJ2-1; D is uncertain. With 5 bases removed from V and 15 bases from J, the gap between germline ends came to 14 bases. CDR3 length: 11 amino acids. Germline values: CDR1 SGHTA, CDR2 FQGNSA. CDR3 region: CASSPSVNPFF. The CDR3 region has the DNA TGTGCCAGCAGCCCCTCGGTTAACCCGTTCTTC.

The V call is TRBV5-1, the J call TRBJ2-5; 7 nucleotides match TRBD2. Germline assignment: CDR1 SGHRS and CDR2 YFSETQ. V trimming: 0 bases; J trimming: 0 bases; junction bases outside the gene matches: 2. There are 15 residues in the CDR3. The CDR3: CASSLAGRYQETQYF. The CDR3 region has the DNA TGCGCCAGCAGCTTGGCCGGGAGGTACCAAGAGACCCAGTACTTC.

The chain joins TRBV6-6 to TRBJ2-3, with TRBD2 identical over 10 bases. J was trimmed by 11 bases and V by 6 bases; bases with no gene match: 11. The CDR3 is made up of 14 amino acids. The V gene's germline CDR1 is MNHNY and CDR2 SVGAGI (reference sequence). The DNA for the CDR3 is TGTGCCAGCAGACCCCTTACTAGCGGGGTTGTGCAGTATTTT. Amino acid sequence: CASRPLTSGVVQYF.

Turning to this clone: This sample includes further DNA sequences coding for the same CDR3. DNA of the CDR3: TGTGCCAGCAGCTTAGTGGCAGGGGGCGGCTATGGCTACACCTTC. Its protein is CASSLVAGGGYGYTF. This rearrangement joins TRBV7-2 to TRBJ1-2, with 8 bases fitting TRBD1. Germline V gene sequence: CDR1 SGHTA, CDR2 FQGNSA. The CDR3 has 15 residues. Losses at the gene ends were 1 base for V and 4 bases for J; bases not matched to a gene: 5.

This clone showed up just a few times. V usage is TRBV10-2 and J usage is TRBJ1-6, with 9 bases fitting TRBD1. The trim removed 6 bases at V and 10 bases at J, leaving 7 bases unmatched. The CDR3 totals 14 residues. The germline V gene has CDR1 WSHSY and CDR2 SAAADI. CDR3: CASRGDRDYSPLHF. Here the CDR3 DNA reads TGCGCCAGCAGAGGGGACAGGGACTACTCACCCCTCCACTTT.

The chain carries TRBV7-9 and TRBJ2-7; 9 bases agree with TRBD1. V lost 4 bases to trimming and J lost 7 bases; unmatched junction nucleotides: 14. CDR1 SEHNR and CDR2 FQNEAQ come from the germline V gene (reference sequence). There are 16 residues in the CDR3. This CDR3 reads CASSSRAGQGIGEQYF. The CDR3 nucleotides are TGTGCCAGCAGCTCGCGGGCCGGACAGGGGATTGGGGAGCAGTACTTC.

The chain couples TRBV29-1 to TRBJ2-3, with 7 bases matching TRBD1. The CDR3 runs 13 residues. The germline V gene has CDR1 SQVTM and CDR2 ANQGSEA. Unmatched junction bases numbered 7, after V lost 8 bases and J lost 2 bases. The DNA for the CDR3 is TGCAGCTTTAACAGGGGATACACAGATACGCAGTATTTT. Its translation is CSFNRGYTDTQYF.

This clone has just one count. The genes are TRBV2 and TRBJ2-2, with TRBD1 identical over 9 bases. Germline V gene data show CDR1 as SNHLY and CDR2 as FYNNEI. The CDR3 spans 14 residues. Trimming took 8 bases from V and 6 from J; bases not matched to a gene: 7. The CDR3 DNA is TGTGCCAGCGGATGGGACAGGGCGGCCGGGGAGCTGTTTTTT. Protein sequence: CASGWDRAAGELFF.

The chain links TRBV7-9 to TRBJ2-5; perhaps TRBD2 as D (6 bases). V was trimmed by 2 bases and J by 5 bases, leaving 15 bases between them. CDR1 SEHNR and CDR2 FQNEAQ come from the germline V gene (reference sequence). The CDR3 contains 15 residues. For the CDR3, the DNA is TGTGCCAGCAGCTTATCCGTTGGGACTGGGGAGACCCAGTACTTC. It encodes CASSLSVGTGETQYF.

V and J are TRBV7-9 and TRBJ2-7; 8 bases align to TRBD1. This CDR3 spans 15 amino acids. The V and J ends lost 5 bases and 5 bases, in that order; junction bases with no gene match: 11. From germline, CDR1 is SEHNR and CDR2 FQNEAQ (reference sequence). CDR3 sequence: CASSLHSDRVDEQYF. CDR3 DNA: TGTGCCAGCAGCCTACATTCGGACAGGGTCGACGAGCAGTACTTC.

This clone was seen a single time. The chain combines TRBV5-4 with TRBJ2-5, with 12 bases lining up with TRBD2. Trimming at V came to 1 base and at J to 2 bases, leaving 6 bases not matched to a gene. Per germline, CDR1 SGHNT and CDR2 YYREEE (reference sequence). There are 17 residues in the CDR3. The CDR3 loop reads CASSLPGLAGMQETQYF. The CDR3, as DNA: TGTGCCAGCAGCTTGCCCGGACTAGCGGGGATGCAAGAGACCCAGTACTTC.

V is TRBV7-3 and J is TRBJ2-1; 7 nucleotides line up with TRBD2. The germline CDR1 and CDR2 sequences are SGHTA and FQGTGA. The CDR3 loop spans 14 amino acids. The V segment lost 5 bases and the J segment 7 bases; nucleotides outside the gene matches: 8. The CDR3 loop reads CASSGPGLPNEQFF. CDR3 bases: TGTGCCAGCAGCGGACCGGGACTACCAAATGAGCAGTTCTTC.

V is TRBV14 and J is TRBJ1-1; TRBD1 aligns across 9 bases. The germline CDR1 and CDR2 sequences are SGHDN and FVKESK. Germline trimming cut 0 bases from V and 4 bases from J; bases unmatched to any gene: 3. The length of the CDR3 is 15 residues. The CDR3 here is CASSQDGTGSTEAFF. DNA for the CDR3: TGTGCCAGCAGCCAAGACGGGACAGGGAGCACTGAAGCTTTCTTT.

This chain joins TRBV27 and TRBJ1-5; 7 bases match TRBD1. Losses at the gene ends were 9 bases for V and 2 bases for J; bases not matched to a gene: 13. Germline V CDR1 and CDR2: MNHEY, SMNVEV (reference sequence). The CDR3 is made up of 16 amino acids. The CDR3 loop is CASPSGGQGGNQPQHF. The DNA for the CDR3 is TGTGCCAGTCCGTCGGGGGGGCAGGGGGGCAATCAGCCCCAGCATTTT.

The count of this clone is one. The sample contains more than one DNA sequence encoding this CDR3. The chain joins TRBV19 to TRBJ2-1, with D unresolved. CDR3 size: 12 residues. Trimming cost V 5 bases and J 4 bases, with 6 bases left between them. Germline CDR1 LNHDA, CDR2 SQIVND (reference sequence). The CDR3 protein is CASSSGYNEQFF. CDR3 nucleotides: TGTGCCAGTAGTTCGGGTTACAATGAGCAGTTCTTC.

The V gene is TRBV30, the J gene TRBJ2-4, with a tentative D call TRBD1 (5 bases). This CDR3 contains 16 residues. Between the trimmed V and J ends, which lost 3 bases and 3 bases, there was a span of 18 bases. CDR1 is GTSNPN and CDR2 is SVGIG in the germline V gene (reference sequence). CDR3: CAWRSPPGLGKNIQYF. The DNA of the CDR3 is TGTGCCTGGAGGAGCCCCCCAGGGCTAGGCAAAAACATTCAGTACTTC.

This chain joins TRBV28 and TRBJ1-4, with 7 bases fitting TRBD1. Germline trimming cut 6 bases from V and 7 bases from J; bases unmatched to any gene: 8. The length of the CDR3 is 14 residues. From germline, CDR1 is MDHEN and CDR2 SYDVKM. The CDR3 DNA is TGTGCCAGCAGCCCGGGACAGCTGTTTGAAAAACTGTTTTTT. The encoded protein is CASSPGQLFEKLFF.

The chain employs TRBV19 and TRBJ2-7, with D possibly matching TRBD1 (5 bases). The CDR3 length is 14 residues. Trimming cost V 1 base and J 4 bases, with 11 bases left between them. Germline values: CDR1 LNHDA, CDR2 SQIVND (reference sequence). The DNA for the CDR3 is TGTGCCAGTAGTATAGGTCTCAGGGCTTACGAGCAGTACTTC. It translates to CASSIGLRAYEQYF.

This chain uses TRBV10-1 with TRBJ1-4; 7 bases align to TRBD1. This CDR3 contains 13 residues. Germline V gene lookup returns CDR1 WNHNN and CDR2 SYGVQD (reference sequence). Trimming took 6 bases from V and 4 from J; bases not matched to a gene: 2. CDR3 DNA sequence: TGCGCCAGCAGCGGACAGGTTAATGAAAAACTGTTTTTT. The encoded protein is CASSGQVNEKLFF.

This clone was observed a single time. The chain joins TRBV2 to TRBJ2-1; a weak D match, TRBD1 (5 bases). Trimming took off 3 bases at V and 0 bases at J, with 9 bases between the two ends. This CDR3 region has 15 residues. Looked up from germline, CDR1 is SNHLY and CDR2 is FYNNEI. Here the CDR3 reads CASSDDRSSYNEQFF. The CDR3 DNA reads TGTGCCAGCAGTGATGACAGAAGCTCCTACAATGAGCAGTTCTTC.

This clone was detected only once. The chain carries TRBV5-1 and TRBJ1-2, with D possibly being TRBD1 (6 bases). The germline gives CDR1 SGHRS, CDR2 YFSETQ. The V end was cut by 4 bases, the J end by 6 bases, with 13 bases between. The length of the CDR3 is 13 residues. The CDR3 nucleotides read TGCGCCAGCAGCCAGGGGACCGGAGATGGCTACACCTTC. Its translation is CASSQGTGDGYTF. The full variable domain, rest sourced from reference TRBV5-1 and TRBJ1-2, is KAGVTQTPRYLIKTRGQQVTLSCSPISGHRSVSWYQQTPGQGLQFLFEYFSETQRNKGNFPGRFSGRQFSNSRSEMNVSTLELGDSALYLCASSQGTGDGYTFGSGTRLTVV.

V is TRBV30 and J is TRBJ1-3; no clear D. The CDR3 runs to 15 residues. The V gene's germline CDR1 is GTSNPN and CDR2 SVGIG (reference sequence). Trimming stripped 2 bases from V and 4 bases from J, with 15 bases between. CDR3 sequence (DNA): TGTGCCTGGAGTCAGGACCTAGGTGGGGGAAACACCATATATTTT. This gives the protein CAWSQDLGGGNTIYF.

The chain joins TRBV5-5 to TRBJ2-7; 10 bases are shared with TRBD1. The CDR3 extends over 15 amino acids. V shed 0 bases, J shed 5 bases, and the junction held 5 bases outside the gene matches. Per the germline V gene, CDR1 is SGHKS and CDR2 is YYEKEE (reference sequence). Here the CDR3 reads CASSLVGQGHNEQYF. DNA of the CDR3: TGTGCCAGCAGCTTGGTGGGACAGGGGCACAACGAGCAGTACTTC.